The 3 T cell receptor beta chains in this list originate from one sample, sequenced in a study (dated by TCRdb to between 2015 and 2016). The library was prepared using 5' RACE. The sequencer was an Illumina MiSeq. TCRdb itself trimmed the public reads at Q25 with fastp, ran MiXCR and retained productive beta chains. For every CDR3 protein sequence, its rows merge into one entry that carries the most common genes and DNA. In this sample the table shows approximately 47,000 distinct CDR3 sequences, roughly 28% of which occur a single time. About 2.2% of the sample belongs to the ten largest clones. What was sequenced was naive CD4+ T cells sorted from blood. The sample's cell subset or site label, decoded: naive CD4+ T cells, CD4+CD45RA+CD25-. The receptors were gathered from a female donor with breast cancer.

The sample holds many counts of this clonotype. This sequence joins TRBV12-3 or TRBV12-4 and TRBJ1-2; D call uncertain. Deletions cut 6 bases from V and 6 bases from J, with 14 bases between. CDR3 length: 13 amino acids. CDR3 coding DNA: TGTGCCAGCAGCTCGGGGTACTACGATGGCTACACCTTC. Protein sequence: CASSSGYYDGYTF.

This clonotype was observed a few times. The chain uses TRBV5-1 and TRBJ1-2; 9 bases are a match to TRBD1. This CDR3 comprises 16 residues. Germline V CDR1 and CDR2: SGHRS, YFSETQ. J gave up 3 bases and V 4 bases, and 10 bases lay outside the gene matches. The CDR3 loop reads CASSHRGQGQDYGYTF. CDR3 DNA sequence: TGCGCCAGCAGCCACCGGGGACAGGGTCAAGACTATGGCTACACCTTC.

CDR3 DNA sequence: TGTGCCAGTTTGGGTGTGGCCAAAAACATTCAGTACTTC. This translates into CASLGVAKNIQYF. The rearrangement uses TRBV21-1 and TRBJ2-4. TRBV21-1 is a pseudogene. The CDR3 contains 13 residues.